Following are 31 T cell receptor beta chains from one sample sequenced in a study of metastatic and nonmetastatic thyroid tumors. Nobody among the patients had been given any treatment before thyroid surgery. TCRdb re-called clones from the PCR reads using MiXCR. The sample contains some 17,000 clones, around 23% of which appear only once. Sequencing was performed on adjacent normal tissue. The receptors shown here come from a female donor with papillary thyroid cancer or a benign thyroid nodule (not recorded which). Some clones in this sample may be carry-over from other donors' samples.

This clone ranks as medium-sized. The V call is TRBV6-1, the J call TRBJ1-3, with a weak D call TRBD1 (6 bases). V was clipped by 10 bases and J by 4 bases, with 14 bases between them. Germline CDR1 is MNHNS and CDR2 is SASEGT. This CDR3 is 13 amino acids long. Written as DNA, the CDR3 is TGTGCCACCTTTACAGGGATCGGAAACACCATATATTTT. Translating it yields CATFTGIGNTIYF.

The chain combines TRBV6-1 with TRBJ1-2; D gene unclear. V was trimmed by 0 bases and J by 7 bases, leaving 3 bases between them. This CDR3 comprises 11 residues. Looked up from germline, CDR1 is MNHNS and CDR2 is SASEGT. CDR3: CASSEAAGYTF. The DNA for the CDR3 is TGTGCCAGCAGTGAAGCGGCTGGCTACACCTTC.

This clone was seen a single time. The V and J genes are TRBV7-3 and TRBJ2-1; 7 positions match TRBD2. This CDR3 has 15 residues. Germline values: CDR1 SGHTA, CDR2 FQGTGA. Losses at the gene ends were 8 bases for V and 1 base for J; bases not matched to a gene: 8. The CDR3 nucleotides read TGTGCCAGCCGGATTTACGGGGGGTCCTACAATGAGCAGTTCTTC. It is translated as CASRIYGGSYNEQFF.

The sample holds a few counts of this clone. The chain links TRBV12-3 or TRBV12-4 to TRBJ2-1; a possible D gene is TRBD1 (6 bases). Trimming shortened V by 3 bases and J by 2 bases, and 11 bases separated the two germline ends. This CDR3 spans 15 amino acids. The CDR3 bases are TGTGCCAGCAGTTTCGGGACACCACCCTACAATGAGCAGTTCTTC. Translated, it gives CASSFGTPPYNEQFF.

The chain is built from TRBV11-2 and TRBJ2-1, with D hard to call. Trimming removed 10 bases at V and 2 bases at J, with 18 bases between. Per the germline V gene, CDR1 is SGHAT and CDR2 is FQNNGV. The CDR3 is 15 residues long. The DNA for the CDR3 is TGTGCCACGACCCCCCGGGCAGAAACCTACAATGAGCAGTTCTTC. It encodes CATTPRAETYNEQFF.

This clone was counted ten times or more. This chain links TRBV28 with TRBJ1-2; 8 bases fit TRBD1. Germline V gene sequence: CDR1 MDHEN, CDR2 SYDVKM. The CDR3 contains 14 residues. Trimming cost V 5 bases and J 7 bases; bases outside gene matches: 9. The chain's CDR3 is CASSPDRGLGGYTF. The CDR3 DNA reads TGTGCCAGCAGTCCCGACAGGGGTCTAGGTGGCTACACCTTC.

This clone has more than one count but fewer than ten. A read error is possible here, since a much larger clone lies one base away. The rearrangement joins TRBV2 to TRBJ2-7; D remains ambiguous. Trimming pared 3 bases from V and 6 bases from J, leaving 18 bases between. CDR3 size: 15 residues. In germline, CDR1 is SNHLY, CDR2 FYNNEI. CDR3 in amino acids: CASSDGRVLPSEQYF. In nucleotides, the CDR3 is TGTGCCAGCAGTGACGGAAGGGTCCTCCCGAGCGAGCAGTACTTC.

V gene TRBV7-8 combines with J gene TRBJ2-1, with 8 bases fitting TRBD2. This CDR3 has 15 amino acids. Germline V gene lookup returns CDR1 SGHVS and CDR2 FQNEAQ. J was trimmed by 8 bases and V by 2 bases; bases with no gene match: 8. The CDR3 coding sequence is TGTGCCAGCAGCTTACCGGGACTAGGGGCCTATGAGCAGTTCTTC. Translation gives CASSLPGLGAYEQFF.

The chain has TRBV7-6 and TRBJ2-1; the D is unclear. The V end was cut by 11 bases, the J end by 6 bases, with 17 bases between. Germline V gene sequence: CDR1 SGHVS, CDR2 FNYEAQ. The CDR3 spans 13 residues. The CDR3 nucleotides read TGTGCCCTGGCGCGCATCGAGGTCAATGAGCAGTTCTTC. This sequence encodes CALARIEVNEQFF.

This clone was seen ten or more times. The chain joins TRBV27 to TRBJ2-7; either TRBD1 or TRBD2 may supply D (5 bases each). In germline, CDR1 is MNHEY, CDR2 SMNVEV (reference sequence). Trimming cost V 4 bases and J 4 bases, with 20 bases left between them. This CDR3 has 16 residues. DNA of the CDR3: TGTGCCAGCAGTTCCGGGTCGGGACCGACGCCTTACGAGCAGTACTTC. Protein sequence: CASSSGSGPTPYEQYF.

This clone was seen a handful of times. V gene TRBV7-9 combines with J gene TRBJ2-7; D not resolved. The CDR3 is made up of 13 amino acids. The germline V gene has CDR1 SEHNR and CDR2 FQNEAQ (reference sequence). Trimming took off 8 bases at V and 4 bases at J, with 15 bases between the two ends. The CDR3, as DNA: TGTGCCAGCGCTCCTCGAGACCGGTACGAGCAGTACTTC. Translated, it gives CASAPRDRYEQYF.

On this clone itself: At one of its ends the junction is not consistent with the germline gene, which may arise from a read error. The chain links TRBV11-2 to TRBJ2-7; no clear D gene. Germline V CDR1 and CDR2: SGHAT, FQNNGV. This CDR3 is 13 amino acids long. The CDR3 DNA reads as TGTGCCAGCATCTTAGAGGCATCCTACGAGCAGTACTTC. This encodes CASILEASYEQYF.

This clone showed up many times. The chain links TRBV19 to TRBJ1-1; D gene ambiguous. Trimming removed 2 bases from V and 3 bases from J, with 10 bases in between. This CDR3 has 14 amino acids. The germline CDR1 and CDR2 sequences are LNHDA and SQIVND (reference sequence). The CDR3 is CASSIKIAHTEAFF. The CDR3 DNA reads TGTGCCAGTAGTATAAAGATCGCCCACACTGAAGCTTTCTTT. Combining the CDR3 with reference TRBV19 and TRBJ1-1 gives the whole variable domain DGGITQSPKYLFRKEGQNVTLSCEQNLNHDAMYWYRQDPGQGLRLIYYSQIVNDFQKGDIAEGYSVSREKKESFPLTVTSAQKNPTAFYLCASSIKIAHTEAFFGQGTRLTVV.

With regard to this clone: Other DNA sequences in the same sample also yield this CDR3. The rearrangement uses TRBV30 and TRBJ2-2, with D perhaps TRBD2 (6 bases). V lost 0 bases, J lost 5 bases, and 10 bases lay in between. The CDR3 covers 14 residues. The germline V gene has CDR1 GTSNPN and CDR2 SVGIG (reference sequence). The CDR3 DNA reads TGTGCCTGGAGTGTGACTAGAGGGACCGGGGAGCTGTTTTTT. The encoded protein is CAWSVTRGTGELFF.

This clone has at least ten counts. The rearrangement links TRBV9 to TRBJ1-3; 7 bases map to TRBD1. The CDR3 sequence is 13 residues long. From germline, CDR1 is SGDLS and CDR2 YYNGEE. V trimming: 4 bases; J trimming: 4 bases; junction bases outside the gene matches: 2. Written as DNA, the CDR3 is TGTGCCAGCAGCACACAGGGGGGAAACACCATATATTTT. Its protein is CASSTQGGNTIYF.

Relative to its sample, this clone is medium-sized (0.01 to 0.1%). The chain employs TRBV18 and TRBJ1-3; 7 bases map to TRBD1. Germline V gives CDR1 KGHSH, CDR2 LQKENI. This CDR3 has 15 amino acids. The V and J ends lost 7 bases and 4 bases, in that order; junction bases with no gene match: 10. This CDR3 is CASLTSGGPGNTIYF. For the CDR3, the DNA is TGTGCCAGCTTAACATCAGGGGGACCAGGAAACACCATATATTTT. The variable domain in full, completed from reference TRBV18 and TRBJ1-3, reads NAGVMQNPRHLVRRRGQEARLRCSPMKGHSHVYWYRQLPEEGLKFMVYLQKENIIDESGMPKERFSAEFPKEGPSILRIQQVVRGDSAAYFCASLTSGGPGNTIYFGEGSWLTVV.

This clone showed up just a few times. The rearrangement joins TRBV19 to TRBJ2-1, with 7 positions matching TRBD2. The trim removed 5 bases at V and 6 bases at J, leaving 4 bases unmatched. The germline V gene has CDR1 LNHDA and CDR2 SQIVND (reference sequence). The CDR3 is 13 amino acids. CDR3 bases: TGTGCCAGTAGTTTCCGACTAGCCAATGAGCAGTTCTTC. It yields the protein CASSFRLANEQFF.

This clone occurred a few times. The chain uses TRBV6-5 and TRBJ2-3, with 14 bases that match TRBD2. Germline CDR1 is MNHEY and CDR2 is SVGAGI. The V segment lost 6 bases and the J segment 4 bases; nucleotides outside the gene matches: 12. The CDR3 totals 18 residues. The DNA for the CDR3 is TGTGCCAGCAGACCCGATCTGGGACTAGCGGGAGAGCCAGATACGCAGTATTTT. It codes for CASRPDLGLAGEPDTQYF.

The genes are TRBV5-1 and TRBJ2-3; the D gene is possibly TRBD1 (6 bases). CDR1 is SGHRS, CDR2 YFSETQ, per germline. This CDR3 comprises 15 residues. The V and J ends lost 9 bases and 0 bases respectively, with 17 bases between them. The CDR3 sequence: CATRPDSTSTDTQYF. As DNA, the CDR3 is TGCGCCACCCGTCCGGACAGCACTAGCACAGATACGCAGTATTTT.

The V and J genes are TRBV5-1 and TRBJ1-1; 9 positions match TRBD1. This CDR3 region has 17 residues. Germline-derived CDR1 and CDR2 are SGHRS and YFSETQ. V trimming: 4 bases; J trimming: 3 bases; junction bases outside the gene matches: 13. The CDR3: CASSKGTGFIADTEAFF. The CDR3 region has the DNA TGCGCCAGCAGCAAAGGGACAGGGTTTATCGCGGACACTGAAGCTTTCTTT.

This sequence joins TRBV2 and TRBJ2-5; the D gene could be TRBD1 or TRBD2 (5 bases each). Trimming left V 6 bases short and J 1 base short, with 9 bases between. From germline, CDR1 is SNHLY and CDR2 FYNNEI. This CDR3 comprises 13 residues. CDR3 sequence reads: CASSEGIQETQYF. In DNA form, the CDR3 reads TGTGCCAGCAGCGAGGGGATCCAAGAGACCCAGTACTTC.

In this sample, this clone is medium-sized (0.01 to 0.1%). The rearrangement uses TRBV27 and TRBJ1-2; perhaps TRBD1 as D (6 bases). The germline V and J ends were trimmed by 5 bases and 7 bases, with 20 bases remaining between them. This CDR3 contains 15 residues. The germline V gene has CDR1 MNHEY and CDR2 SMNVEV (reference sequence). CDR3 DNA: TGTGCCAGCAGTCAATCCCGACAGGTCCCCGGTGGCTACACCTTC. Translation: CASSQSRQVPGGYTF.

By frequency in the sample, this clone is medium-sized. The rearrangement joins TRBV7-9 to TRBJ2-1, with 7 bases fitting TRBD2. CDR1 and CDR2 (germline): SEHNR, FQNEAQ (reference sequence). V lost 6 bases to trimming and J lost 6 bases; unmatched junction nucleotides: 8. The CDR3 is made up of 14 amino acids. The CDR3: CASRTGTILNEQFF. The CDR3 region has the DNA TGTGCCAGCAGAACCGGGACTATCCTCAATGAGCAGTTCTTC.

The chain joins TRBV20-1 to TRBJ1-5, with a possible D match to TRBD1 (6 bases). V lost 0 bases, J lost 0 bases, and 18 bases lay in between. Germline-derived CDR1 and CDR2 are DFQATT and SNEGSKA (reference sequence). The CDR3 is 18 residues long. In DNA, the CDR3 is TGCAGTGCTAGAGATTTGCAGGGGCCAAATTATAGCAATCAGCCCCAGCATTTT. Its protein product is CSARDLQGPNYSNQPQHF.

This clone was observed a few times. The chain carries TRBV2 and TRBJ2-1; a possible D gene is TRBD2 (6 bases). Germline CDR1 SNHLY, CDR2 FYNNEI. The CDR3 runs 10 residues. V was clipped by 6 bases and J by 9 bases, with 6 bases between them. CDR3 in amino acids: CASRGGEQFF. Here the CDR3 DNA reads TGTGCCAGCAGGGGGGGTGAGCAGTTCTTC.

CDR3: CARSTGADTQYF. The CDR3 DNA reads TGTGCCCGATCGACAGGGGCCGATACGCAGTATTTT. The chain joins TRBV30 to TRBJ2-3; 8 bases align to TRBD1. Germline V CDR1 and CDR2: GTSNPN, SVGIG (reference sequence). CDR3 length equals 12 residues. Germline trimming cut 8 bases from V and 6 bases from J; bases unmatched to any gene: 7.

The chain recombines TRBV29-1 with TRBJ1-1; maybe TRBD1 (5 bases). V was trimmed by 4 bases and J by 3 bases, leaving 9 bases between them. The CDR3 loop spans 12 amino acids. The germline gives CDR1 SQVTM, CDR2 ANQGSEA. CDR3 loop: CSVVKGYTEAFF. The CDR3 DNA sequence: TGCAGCGTTGTCAAGGGGTACACTGAAGCTTTCTTT.

This clone has just a few counts. The chain joins TRBV19 to TRBJ1-2, with D possibly TRBD1 on 5 matching bases. The CDR3 spans 15 residues. V was pared by 6 bases and J by 5 bases, with 19 bases between. Germline lookup yields CDR1 LNHDA and CDR2 SQIVND (reference sequence). The CDR3 sequence: CASRPTFDGGYGYTF. Written as DNA, the CDR3 is TGTGCCAGTAGGCCAACTTTTGATGGGGGGTATGGCTACACCTTC.

The J gene is TRBJ2-5, the V gene TRBV7-3; D is possibly TRBD1 or TRBD2 (6 bases each). Germline CDR1 reads SGHTA; CDR2 reads FQGTGA. The CDR3 runs 14 residues. Between the trimmed V and J ends, which lost 0 bases and 4 bases, there was a span of 9 bases. As DNA, the CDR3 is TGTGCCAGCAGCTTAACGCCGGGGGCAGAGACCCAGTACTTC. This encodes CASSLTPGAETQYF.

This clone was seen a handful of times. The chain couples TRBV28 to TRBJ1-2; tentatively, D is TRBD1 (5 bases). This CDR3 is built from 13 residues. The V gene's germline CDR1 is MDHEN and CDR2 SYDVKM. The V gene lost 4 bases and the J gene lost 3 bases, with 9 bases spanning the gap. DNA of the CDR3: TGTGCCAGCAGTTACCCGGGGCACTATGGCTACACCTTC. Translation gives CASSYPGHYGYTF.

The rearrangement uses TRBV3-1 and TRBJ2-2, with 8 nucleotides matching TRBD1. J gave up 6 bases and V 3 bases, and 3 bases lay outside the gene matches. This CDR3 spans 14 amino acids. CDR1 is LGHDT, CDR2 YNNKEL, per germline (reference sequence). This CDR3 reads CASSHYRGSGELFF. The CDR3, as DNA: TGTGCCAGCAGCCATTACAGGGGGTCCGGGGAGCTGTTTTTT.